This T cell receptor beta chain originates from a study of shared clonotypes between healthy human individuals. Broader study findings: Among donors, the sharing of clonotypes was expected to be influenced by sequencing depth.

Genomic DNA from unsorted samples was obtained from around 100 million PBMCs (per sample). The V gene's germline CDR1 is SNHLY and CDR2 FYNNEI. The germline V and J ends were trimmed by 6 bases and 2 bases, with 11 bases remaining between them. The CDR3 sequence is 14 residues long. As originally analysed: Sequence data from immunoSEQ were junction-only and lacked quality scores; consequently, filtering differed. The protocol was immunoSEQ multiplex PCR, while the TCRdb copy is restricted to in-frame clones and leaves out a portion. V and J calls and clone size are given by that table; D and trimming were obtained from the DNA. The sample contains about 480,000 clones, 75% to 85% of which appear only once. As to this clone: Its antigen remains unknown.

Sequenced: PBMCs. The rearrangement uses TRBV2 and TRBJ1-5, with D tentatively TRBD1 (6 bases). This TCR derives from a woman between 40 and 50 years old in good health. Some clones in this sample may be carry-over from other donors' samples. Here the CDR3 DNA reads TGTGCCAGCAGCAGGGGACGTGGCAATCAGCCCCAGCATTTT. It translates to CASSRGRGNQPQHF.